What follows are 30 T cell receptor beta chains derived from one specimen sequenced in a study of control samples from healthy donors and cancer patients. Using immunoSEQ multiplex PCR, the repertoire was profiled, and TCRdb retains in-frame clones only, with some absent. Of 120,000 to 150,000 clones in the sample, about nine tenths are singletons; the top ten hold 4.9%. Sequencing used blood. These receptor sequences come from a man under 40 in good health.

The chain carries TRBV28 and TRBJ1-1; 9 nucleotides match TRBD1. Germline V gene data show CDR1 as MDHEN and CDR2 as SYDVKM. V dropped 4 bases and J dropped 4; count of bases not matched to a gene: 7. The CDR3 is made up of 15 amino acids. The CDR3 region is CASSSPTGGFTEAFF. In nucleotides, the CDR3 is TGTGCCAGCAGTTCCCCGACAGGGGGATTCACTGAAGCTTTCTTT.

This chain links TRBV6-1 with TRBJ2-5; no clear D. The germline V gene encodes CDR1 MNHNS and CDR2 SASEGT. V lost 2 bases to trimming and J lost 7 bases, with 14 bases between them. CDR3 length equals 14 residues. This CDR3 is CASSENPDPGTQYF. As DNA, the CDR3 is TGTGCCAGCAGTGAAAATCCGGATCCAGGGACCCAGTACTTC.

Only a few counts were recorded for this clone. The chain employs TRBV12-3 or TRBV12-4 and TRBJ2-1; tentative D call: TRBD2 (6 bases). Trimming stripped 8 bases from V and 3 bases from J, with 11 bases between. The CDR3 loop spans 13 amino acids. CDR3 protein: CASWRDGYNEQFF. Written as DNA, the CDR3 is TGTGCCAGCTGGCGGGACGGCTACAATGAGCAGTTCTTC.

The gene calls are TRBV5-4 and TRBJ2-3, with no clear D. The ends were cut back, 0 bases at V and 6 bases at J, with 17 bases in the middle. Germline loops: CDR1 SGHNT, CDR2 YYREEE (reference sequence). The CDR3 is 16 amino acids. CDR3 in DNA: TGTGCCAGCAGCTTGGCGATACAGTCAGGAGCCGATACGCAGTATTTT. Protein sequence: CASSLAIQSGADTQYF.

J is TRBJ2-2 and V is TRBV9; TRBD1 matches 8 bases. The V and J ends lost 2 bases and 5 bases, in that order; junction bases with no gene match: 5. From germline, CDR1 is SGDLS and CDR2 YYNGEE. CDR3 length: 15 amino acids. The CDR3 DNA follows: TGTGCCAGCAGCGTTAGGACAGGGTGGACCGGGGAGCTGTTTTTT. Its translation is CASSVRTGWTGELFF.

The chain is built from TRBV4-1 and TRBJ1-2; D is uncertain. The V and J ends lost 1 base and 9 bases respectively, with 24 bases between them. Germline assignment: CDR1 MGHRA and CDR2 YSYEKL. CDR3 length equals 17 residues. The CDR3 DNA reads TGCGCCAGCAGCCAAGTTATAACCGGACTGTCCGGTCTACGCTACACCTTC. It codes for CASSQVITGLSGLRYTF.

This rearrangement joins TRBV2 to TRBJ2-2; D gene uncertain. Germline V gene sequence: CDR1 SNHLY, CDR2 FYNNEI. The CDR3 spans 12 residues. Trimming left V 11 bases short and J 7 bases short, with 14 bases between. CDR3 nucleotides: TGTGCCTCCTTGCCCTTGGGCGGGGAGCTGTTTTTT. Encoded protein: CASLPLGGELFF. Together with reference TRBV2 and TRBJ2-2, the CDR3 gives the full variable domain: EPEVTQTPSHQVTQMGQEVILRCVPISNHLYFYWYRQILGQKVEFLVSFYNNEISEKSEIFDDQFSVERPDGSNFTLKIRSTKLEDSAMYFCASLPLGGELFFGEGSRLTVL.

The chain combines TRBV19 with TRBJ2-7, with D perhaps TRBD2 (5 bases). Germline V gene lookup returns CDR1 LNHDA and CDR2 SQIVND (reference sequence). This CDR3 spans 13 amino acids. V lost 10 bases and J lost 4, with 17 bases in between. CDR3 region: CAKKVAIGYEQYF. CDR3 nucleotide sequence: TGTGCCAAAAAAGTAGCGATCGGATACGAGCAGTACTTC.

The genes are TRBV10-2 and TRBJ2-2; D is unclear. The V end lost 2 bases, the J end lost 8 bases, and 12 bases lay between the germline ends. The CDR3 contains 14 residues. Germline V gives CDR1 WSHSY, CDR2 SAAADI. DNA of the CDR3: TGCGCCAGCAGTGAGACCACCTCGACGGGGGAGCTGTTTTTT. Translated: CASSETTSTGELFF.

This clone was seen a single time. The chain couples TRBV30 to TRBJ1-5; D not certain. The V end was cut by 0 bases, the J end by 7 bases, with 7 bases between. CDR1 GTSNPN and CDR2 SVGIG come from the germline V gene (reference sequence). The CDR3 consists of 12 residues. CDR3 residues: CAWSVQTQPQHF. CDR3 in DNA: TGTGCCTGGAGTGTACAGACCCAGCCCCAGCATTTT.

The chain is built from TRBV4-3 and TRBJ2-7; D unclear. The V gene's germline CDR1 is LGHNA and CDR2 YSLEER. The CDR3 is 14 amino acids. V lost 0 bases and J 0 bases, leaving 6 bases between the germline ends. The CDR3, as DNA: TGCGCCAGCAGCCAAGAACTGGACTCCTACGAGCAGTACTTC. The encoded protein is CASSQELDSYEQYF.

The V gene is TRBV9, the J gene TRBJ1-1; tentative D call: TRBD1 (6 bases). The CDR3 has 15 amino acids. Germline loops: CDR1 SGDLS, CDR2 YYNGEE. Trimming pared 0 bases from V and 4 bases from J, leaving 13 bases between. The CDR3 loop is CASSVDPGASTEAFF. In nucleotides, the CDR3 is TGTGCCAGCAGCGTAGATCCGGGGGCGAGCACTGAAGCTTTCTTT. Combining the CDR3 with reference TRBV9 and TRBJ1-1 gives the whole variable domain DSGVTQTPKHLITATGQRVTLRCSPRSGDLSVYWYQQSLDQGLQFLIQYYNGEERAKGNILERFSAQQFPDLHSELNLSSLELGDSALYFCASSVDPGASTEAFFGQGTRLTVV.

The CDR3 DNA follows: TGTGCCAGTAGTTCAGGACTAGCGGCCTCGAAGATCTACGAGCAGTACTTC. Protein sequence: CASSSGLAASKIYEQYF. The chain has TRBV19 and TRBJ2-7; 10 nucleotides line up with TRBD2. Germline values: CDR1 LNHDA, CDR2 SQIVND (reference sequence). This CDR3 is 17 amino acids long. V gave up 5 bases and J gave up 3 bases; unmatched junction bases: 13.

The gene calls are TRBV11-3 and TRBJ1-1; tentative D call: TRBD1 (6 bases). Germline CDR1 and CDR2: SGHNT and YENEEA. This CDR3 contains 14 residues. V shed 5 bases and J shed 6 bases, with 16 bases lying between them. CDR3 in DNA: TGTGCCAGCAGCCTATTGGTGGGGGGCTCTGAAGCTTTCTTT. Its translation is CASSLLVGGSEAFF.

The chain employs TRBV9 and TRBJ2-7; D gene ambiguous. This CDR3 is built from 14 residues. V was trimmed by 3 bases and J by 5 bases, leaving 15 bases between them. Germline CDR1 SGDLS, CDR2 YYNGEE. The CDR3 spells CASSAQGFFHEQYF. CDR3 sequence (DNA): TGTGCCAGCAGCGCGCAAGGGTTCTTCCACGAGCAGTACTTC. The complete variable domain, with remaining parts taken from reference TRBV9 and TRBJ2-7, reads DSGVTQTPKHLITATGQRVTLRCSPRSGDLSVYWYQQSLDQGLQFLIQYYNGEERAKGNILERFSAQQFPDLHSELNLSSLELGDSALYFCASSAQGFFHEQYFGPGTRLTVT.

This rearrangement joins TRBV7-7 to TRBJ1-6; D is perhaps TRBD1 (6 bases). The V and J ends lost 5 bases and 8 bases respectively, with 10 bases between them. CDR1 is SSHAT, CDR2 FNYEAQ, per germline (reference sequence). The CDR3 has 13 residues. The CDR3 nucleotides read TGTGCCAGCAGCCTGGACAGAGATTCACCCCTCCACTTT. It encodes CASSLDRDSPLHF.

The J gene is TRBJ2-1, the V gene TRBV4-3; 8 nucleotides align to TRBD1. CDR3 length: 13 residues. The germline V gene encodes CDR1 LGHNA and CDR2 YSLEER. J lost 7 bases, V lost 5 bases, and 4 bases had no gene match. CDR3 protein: CASSSRTGNEQFF. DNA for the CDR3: TGCGCCAGCAGCTCGCGGACAGGGAATGAGCAGTTCTTC.

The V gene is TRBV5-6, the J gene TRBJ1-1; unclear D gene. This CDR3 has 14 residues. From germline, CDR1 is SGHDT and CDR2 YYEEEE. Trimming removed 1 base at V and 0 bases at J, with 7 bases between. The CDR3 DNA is TGTGCCAGCAGCTTGCTCGCGGTGAACACTGAAGCTTTCTTT. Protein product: CASSLLAVNTEAFF.

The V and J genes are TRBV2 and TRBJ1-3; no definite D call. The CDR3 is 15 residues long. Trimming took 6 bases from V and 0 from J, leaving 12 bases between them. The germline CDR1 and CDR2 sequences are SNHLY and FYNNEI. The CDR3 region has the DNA TGTGCCAGCAGAGGAGACGGAACCTCTGGAAACACCATATATTTT. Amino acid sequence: CASRGDGTSGNTIYF.

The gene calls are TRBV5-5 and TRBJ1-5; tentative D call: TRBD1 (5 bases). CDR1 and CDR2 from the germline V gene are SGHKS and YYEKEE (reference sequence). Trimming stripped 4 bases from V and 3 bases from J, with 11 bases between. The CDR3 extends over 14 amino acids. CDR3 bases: TGTGCCAGCAGCACATGGGGGAACAATCAGCCCCAGCATTTT. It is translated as CASSTWGNNQPQHF.

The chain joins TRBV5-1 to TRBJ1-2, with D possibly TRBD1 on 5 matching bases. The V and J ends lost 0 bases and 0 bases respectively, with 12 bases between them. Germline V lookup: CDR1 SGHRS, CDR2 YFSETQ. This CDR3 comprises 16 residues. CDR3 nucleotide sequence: TGCGCCAGCAGCTTGGGAGTCTTGGGACCTAACTATGGCTACACCTTC. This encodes CASSLGVLGPNYGYTF.

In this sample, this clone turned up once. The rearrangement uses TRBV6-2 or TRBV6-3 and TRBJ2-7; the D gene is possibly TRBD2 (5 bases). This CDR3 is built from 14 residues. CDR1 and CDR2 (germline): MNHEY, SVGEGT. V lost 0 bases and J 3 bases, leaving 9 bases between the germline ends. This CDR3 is CASSYSSGYYEQYF. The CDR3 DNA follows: TGTGCCAGCAGTTACTCCAGCGGCTACTACGAGCAGTACTTC.

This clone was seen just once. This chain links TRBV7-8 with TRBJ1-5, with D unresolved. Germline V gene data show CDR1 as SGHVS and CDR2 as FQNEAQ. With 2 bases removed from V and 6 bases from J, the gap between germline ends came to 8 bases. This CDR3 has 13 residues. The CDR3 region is CASSLSRGQPQHF. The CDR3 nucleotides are TGTGCCAGCAGCTTATCGCGGGGTCAGCCCCAGCATTTT.

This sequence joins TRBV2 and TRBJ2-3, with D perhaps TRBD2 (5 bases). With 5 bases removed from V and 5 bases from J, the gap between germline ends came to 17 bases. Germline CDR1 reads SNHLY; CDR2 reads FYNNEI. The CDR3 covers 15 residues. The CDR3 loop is CASSTDSPLQDTQYF. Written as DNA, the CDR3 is TGTGCCAGCAGTACGGACTCCCCCCTCCAAGATACGCAGTATTTT.

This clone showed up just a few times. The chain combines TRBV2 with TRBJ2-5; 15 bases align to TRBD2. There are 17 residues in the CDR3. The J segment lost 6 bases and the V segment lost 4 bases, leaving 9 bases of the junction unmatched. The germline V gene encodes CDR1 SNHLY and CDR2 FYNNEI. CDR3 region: CASSAWTSGGAAQTQYF. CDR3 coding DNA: TGTGCCAGCAGTGCCTGGACTAGCGGGGGGGCTGCGCAGACCCAGTACTTC.

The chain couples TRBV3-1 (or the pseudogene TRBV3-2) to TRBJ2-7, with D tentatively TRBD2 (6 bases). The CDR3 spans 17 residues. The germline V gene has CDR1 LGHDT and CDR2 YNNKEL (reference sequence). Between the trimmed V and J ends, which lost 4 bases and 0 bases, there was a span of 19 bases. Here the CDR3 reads CASSPWGSGASSYEQYF. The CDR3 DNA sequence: TGTGCCAGCAGCCCCTGGGGTAGCGGAGCCAGCTCCTACGAGCAGTACTTC.

The CDR3 is CASSSQESGAVGANVLTF. For the CDR3, the DNA is TGTGCCAGCAGCTCCCAGGAGTCAGGGGCGGTTGGGGCCAACGTCCTGACTTTC. The chain has TRBV7-3 and TRBJ2-6; the D gene is possibly TRBD1 (6 bases). Germline V gene lookup returns CDR1 SGHTA and CDR2 FQGTGA. The CDR3 loop spans 18 amino acids. Trimming removed 4 bases at V and 3 bases at J, with 19 bases between.

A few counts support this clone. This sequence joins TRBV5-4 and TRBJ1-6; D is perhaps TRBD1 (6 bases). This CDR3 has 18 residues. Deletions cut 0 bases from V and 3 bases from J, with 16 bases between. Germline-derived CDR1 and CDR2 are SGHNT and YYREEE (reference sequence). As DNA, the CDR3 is TGTGCCAGCAGCTTGGTTCTTTGGGGGCAATTCTATAATTCACCCCTCCACTTT. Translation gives CASSLVLWGQFYNSPLHF.

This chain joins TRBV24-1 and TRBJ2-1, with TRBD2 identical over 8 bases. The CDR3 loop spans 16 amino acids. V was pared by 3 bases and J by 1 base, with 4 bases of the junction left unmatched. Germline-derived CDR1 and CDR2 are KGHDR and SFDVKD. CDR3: CATSDPLAGSYNEQFF. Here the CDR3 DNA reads TGTGCCACCAGTGATCCGCTAGCGGGTTCCTACAATGAGCAGTTCTTC.

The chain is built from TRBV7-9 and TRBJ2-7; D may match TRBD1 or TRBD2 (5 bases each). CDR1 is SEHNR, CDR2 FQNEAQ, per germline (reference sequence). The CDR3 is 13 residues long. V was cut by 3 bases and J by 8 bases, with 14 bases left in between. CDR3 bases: TGTGCCAGCAGCTTTAATAGGGACCTGCAGCAGTACTTC. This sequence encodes CASSFNRDLQQYF.